These 2 T cell receptor beta chains share one sample of origin, sequenced in a study of Graves' ophthalmopathy and Graves' hyperthyroidism. Scientists amplified the TCR beta CDR3 regions from RNA transcripts. Following a first-round RT-PCR that used HTBI primers, a second-round multiplex PCR was carried out. TCRdb ran MiXCR on the multiplex PCR reads and lists one entry per CDR3 protein. The data hold about 700,000 distinct CDR3 sequences, with 40% observed a single time. The material sequenced was peripheral blood. The receptors stem from an adult man with Graves' ophthalmopathy.

This clonotype was seen only a few times. The rearrangement links TRBV29-1 to TRBJ2-1, with 7 nucleotides matching TRBD2. From germline, CDR1 is SQVTM and CDR2 ANQGSEA. V was clipped by 1 base and J by 2 bases; unmatched bases: 5. CDR3 length: 15 amino acids. DNA for the CDR3: TGCAGCGTTGAAGGACGGGGGGTCCCCTACAATGAGCAGTTCTTC. It is translated as CSVEGRGVPYNEQFF.

This clonotype has just a few counts. J is TRBJ1-2 and V is TRBV6-4; no firm D call. CDR3 length: 14 amino acids. The germline V gene encodes CDR1 MRHNA and CDR2 SNTAGT. Trimming removed 2 bases at V and 4 bases at J, with 11 bases between. CDR3 DNA sequence: TGTGCCAGCAGTGACGGTAGCAGGAGCTATGGCTACACCTTC. Translated: CASSDGSRSYGYTF.